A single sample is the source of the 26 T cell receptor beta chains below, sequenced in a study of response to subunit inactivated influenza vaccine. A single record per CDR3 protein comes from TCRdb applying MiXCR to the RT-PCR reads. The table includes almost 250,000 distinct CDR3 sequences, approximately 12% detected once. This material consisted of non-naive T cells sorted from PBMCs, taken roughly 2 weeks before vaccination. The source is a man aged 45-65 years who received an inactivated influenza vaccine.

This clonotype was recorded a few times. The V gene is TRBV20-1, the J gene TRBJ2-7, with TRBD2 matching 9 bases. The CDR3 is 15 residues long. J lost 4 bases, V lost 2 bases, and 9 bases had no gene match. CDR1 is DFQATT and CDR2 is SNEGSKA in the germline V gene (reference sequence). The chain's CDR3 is CSARPIAGDPYEQYF. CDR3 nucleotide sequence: TGCAGTGCTAGACCCATAGCGGGGGACCCTTACGAGCAGTACTTC.

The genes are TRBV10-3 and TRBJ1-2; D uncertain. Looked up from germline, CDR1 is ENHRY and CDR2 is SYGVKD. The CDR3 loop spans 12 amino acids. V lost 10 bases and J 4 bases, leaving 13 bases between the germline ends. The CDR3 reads CATSQPGYGYTF. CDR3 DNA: TGTGCCACAAGCCAACCGGGCTATGGCTACACCTTC.

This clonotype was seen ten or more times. CDR3 DNA sequence: TGTGCCAGCAAACCCGACGAGGTCGACAATCAGCCCCAGCATTTT. Amino acids: CASKPDEVDNQPQHF. The V call is TRBV12-3 or TRBV12-4, the J call TRBJ1-5; unclear D gene. This CDR3 region has 15 residues. The V end lost 7 bases, the J end lost 3 bases, and 16 bases lay between the germline ends.

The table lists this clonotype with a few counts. This CDR3 reads CASSFGGQGADTQYF. CDR3 bases: TGTGCCAGCAGTTTTGGAGGACAGGGGGCAGATACGCAGTATTTT. The rearrangement links TRBV28 to TRBJ2-3; the match to TRBD1 covers 10 bases. The V segment lost 3 bases and the J segment 4 bases; nucleotides outside the gene matches: 4. Per germline, CDR1 MDHEN and CDR2 SYDVKM. The CDR3 contains 15 residues.

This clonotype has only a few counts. The CDR3 nucleotides are TGTGCCACCAGTGATTCTCTATGGGGGCTAGATACGCAGTATTTT. Protein product: CATSDSLWGLDTQYF. The chain employs TRBV24-1 and TRBJ2-3; the D gene is possibly TRBD1 (6 bases). The CDR3 runs 15 residues. Trimming left V 2 bases short and J 5 bases short, with 13 bases between. In germline, CDR1 is KGHDR, CDR2 SFDVKD.

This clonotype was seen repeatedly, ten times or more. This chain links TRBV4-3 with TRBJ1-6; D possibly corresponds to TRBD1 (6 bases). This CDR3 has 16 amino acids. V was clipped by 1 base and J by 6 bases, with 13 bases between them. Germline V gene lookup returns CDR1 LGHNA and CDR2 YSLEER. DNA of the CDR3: TGCGCCAGCAGCCAAGCCTGGACAGACATTAATTCACCCCTCCACTTT. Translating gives CASSQAWTDINSPLHF.

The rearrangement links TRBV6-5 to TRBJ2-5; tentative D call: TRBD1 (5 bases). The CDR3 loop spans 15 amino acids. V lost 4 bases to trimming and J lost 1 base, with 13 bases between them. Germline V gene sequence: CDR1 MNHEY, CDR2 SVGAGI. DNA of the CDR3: TGTGCCAGCAGTTCATTCAGGGCCCGCCAAGAGACCCAGTACTTC. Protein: CASSSFRARQETQYF.

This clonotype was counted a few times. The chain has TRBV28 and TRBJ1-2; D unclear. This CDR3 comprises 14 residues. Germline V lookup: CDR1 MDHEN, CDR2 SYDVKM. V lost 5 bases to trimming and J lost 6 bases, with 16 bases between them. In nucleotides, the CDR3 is TGTGCCAGCAGTCCAGTGGGCAGAGTACATGGCTACACCTTC. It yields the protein CASSPVGRVHGYTF.

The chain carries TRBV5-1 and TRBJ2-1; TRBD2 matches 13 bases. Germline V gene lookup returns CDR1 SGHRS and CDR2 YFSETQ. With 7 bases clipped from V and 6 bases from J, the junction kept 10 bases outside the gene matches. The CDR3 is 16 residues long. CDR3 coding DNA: TGCGCCAGCGGCCCTCAACTAGCGGGGGGGCCCAATGAGCAGTTCTTC. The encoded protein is CASGPQLAGGPNEQFF.

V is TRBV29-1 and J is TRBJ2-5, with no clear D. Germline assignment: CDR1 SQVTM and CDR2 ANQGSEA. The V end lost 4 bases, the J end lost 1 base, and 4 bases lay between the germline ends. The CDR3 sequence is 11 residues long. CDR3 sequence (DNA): TGCAGCGTTGTGCCCCAAGAGACCCAGTACTTC. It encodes CSVVPQETQYF.

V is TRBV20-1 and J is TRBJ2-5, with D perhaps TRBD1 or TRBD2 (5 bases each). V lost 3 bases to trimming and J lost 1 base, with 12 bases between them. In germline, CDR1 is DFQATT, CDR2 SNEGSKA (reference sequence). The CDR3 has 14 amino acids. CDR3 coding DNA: TGCAGTGCTAGTAGTAAGGGACCCCAAGAGACCCAGTACTTC. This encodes CSASSKGPQETQYF.

CDR3 amino acids: CASSQFSTSGVYNEQFF. CDR3 bases: TGTGCCAGCAGCCAATTCTCAACTAGCGGGGTCTACAATGAGCAGTTCTTC. The chain has TRBV14 and TRBJ2-1; 10 positions match TRBD2. The germline CDR1 and CDR2 sequences are SGHDN and FVKESK. The CDR3 covers 17 residues. With 2 bases clipped from V and 3 bases from J, the junction kept 7 bases outside the gene matches.

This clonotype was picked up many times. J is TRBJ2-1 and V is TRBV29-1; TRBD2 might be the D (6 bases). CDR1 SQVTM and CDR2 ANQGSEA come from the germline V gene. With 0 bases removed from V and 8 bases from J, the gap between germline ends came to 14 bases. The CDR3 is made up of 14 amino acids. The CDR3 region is CSVEEDGSNYEQFF. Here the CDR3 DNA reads TGCAGCGTTGAAGAAGACGGGAGCAACTATGAGCAGTTCTTC.

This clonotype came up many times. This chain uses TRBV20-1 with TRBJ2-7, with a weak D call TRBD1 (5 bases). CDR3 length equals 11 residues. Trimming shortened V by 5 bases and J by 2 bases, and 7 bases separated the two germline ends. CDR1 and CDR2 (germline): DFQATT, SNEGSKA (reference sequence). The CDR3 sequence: CSADRAYEQYF. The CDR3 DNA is TGCAGTGCTGACAGAGCCTACGAGCAGTACTTC.

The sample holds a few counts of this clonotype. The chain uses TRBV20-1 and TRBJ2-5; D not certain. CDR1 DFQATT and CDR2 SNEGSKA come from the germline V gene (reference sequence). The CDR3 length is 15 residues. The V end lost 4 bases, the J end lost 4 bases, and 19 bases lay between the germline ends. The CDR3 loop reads CSANPERGSRETQYF. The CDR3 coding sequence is TGCAGTGCTAATCCTGAGAGAGGTTCGCGAGAGACCCAGTACTTC.

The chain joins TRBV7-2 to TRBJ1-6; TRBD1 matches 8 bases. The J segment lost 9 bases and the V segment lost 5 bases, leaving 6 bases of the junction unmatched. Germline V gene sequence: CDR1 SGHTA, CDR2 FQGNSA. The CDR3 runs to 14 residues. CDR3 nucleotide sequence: TGTGCCAGCAGCCGGACAGGGATTCGTTCACCCCTCCACTTT. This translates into CASSRTGIRSPLHF.

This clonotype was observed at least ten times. CDR3: CASSLYGGGDNEQFF. The CDR3 DNA sequence: TGTGCCAGCAGCTTATACGGCGGCGGGGACAATGAGCAGTTCTTC. V is TRBV7-9 and J is TRBJ2-1; possible D gene TRBD2, 6 bases. The V end lost 2 bases, the J end lost 5 bases, and 13 bases lay between the germline ends. Per germline, CDR1 SEHNR and CDR2 FQNEAQ (reference sequence). The CDR3 is made up of 15 amino acids.

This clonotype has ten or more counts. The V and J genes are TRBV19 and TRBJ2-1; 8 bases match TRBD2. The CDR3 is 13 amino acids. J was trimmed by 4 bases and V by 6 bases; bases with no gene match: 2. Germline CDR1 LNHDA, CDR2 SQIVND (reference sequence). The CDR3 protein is CASSGRGYNEQFF. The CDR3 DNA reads TGTGCCAGTAGCGGGAGGGGTTACAATGAGCAGTTCTTC.

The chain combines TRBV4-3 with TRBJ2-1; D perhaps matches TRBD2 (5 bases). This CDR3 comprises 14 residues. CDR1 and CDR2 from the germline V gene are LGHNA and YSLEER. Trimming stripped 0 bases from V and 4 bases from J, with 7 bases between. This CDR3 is CASSQDSVYNEQFF. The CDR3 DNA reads TGCGCCAGCAGCCAAGATAGCGTATACAATGAGCAGTTCTTC.

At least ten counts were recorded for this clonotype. CDR3 DNA sequence: TGCGCCAGCAGCCAAGACGGGTCTAGGTCACCCCTCCACTTT. This codes for CASSQDGSRSPLHF. The rearrangement joins TRBV4-3 to TRBJ1-6; D is unclear. CDR3 length equals 14 residues. The ends were cut back, 0 bases at V and 10 bases at J, with 10 bases in the middle. Germline values: CDR1 LGHNA, CDR2 YSLEER.

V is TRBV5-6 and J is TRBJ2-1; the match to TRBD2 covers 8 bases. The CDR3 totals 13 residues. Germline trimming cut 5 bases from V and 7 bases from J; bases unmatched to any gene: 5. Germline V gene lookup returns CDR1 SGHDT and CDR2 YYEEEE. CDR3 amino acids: CASSTSGINEQFF. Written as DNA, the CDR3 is TGTGCCAGCAGTACTAGCGGAATTAATGAGCAGTTCTTC.

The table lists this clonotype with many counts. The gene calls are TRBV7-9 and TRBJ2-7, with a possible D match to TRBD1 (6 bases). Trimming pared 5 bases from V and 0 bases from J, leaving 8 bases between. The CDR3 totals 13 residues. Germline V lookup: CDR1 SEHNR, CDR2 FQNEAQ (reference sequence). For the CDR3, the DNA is TGTGCCAGCAGCACAGGGATCTCCTACGAGCAGTACTTC. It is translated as CASSTGISYEQYF.

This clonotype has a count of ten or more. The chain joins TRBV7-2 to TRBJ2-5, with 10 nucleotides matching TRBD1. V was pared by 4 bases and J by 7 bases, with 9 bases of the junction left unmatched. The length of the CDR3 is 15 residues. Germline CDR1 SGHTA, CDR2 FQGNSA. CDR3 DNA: TGTGCCAGCAGCTATCCGGGACAGGGGACTAGGACCCAGTACTTC. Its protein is CASSYPGQGTRTQYF.

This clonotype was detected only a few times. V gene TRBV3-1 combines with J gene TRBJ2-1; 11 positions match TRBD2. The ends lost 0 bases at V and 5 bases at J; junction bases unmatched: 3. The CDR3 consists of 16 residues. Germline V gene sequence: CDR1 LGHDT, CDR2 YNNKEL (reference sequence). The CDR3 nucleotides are TGTGCCAGCAGCCAAGATGGGACTAGCGGACACAATGAGCAGTTCTTC. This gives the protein CASSQDGTSGHNEQFF.

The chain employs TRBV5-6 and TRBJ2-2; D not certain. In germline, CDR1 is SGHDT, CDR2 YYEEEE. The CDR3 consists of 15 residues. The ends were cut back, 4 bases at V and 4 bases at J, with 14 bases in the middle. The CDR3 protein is CASSPPPSFTGELFF. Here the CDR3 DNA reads TGTGCCAGCAGCCCCCCCCCCTCTTTCACCGGGGAGCTGTTTTTT.

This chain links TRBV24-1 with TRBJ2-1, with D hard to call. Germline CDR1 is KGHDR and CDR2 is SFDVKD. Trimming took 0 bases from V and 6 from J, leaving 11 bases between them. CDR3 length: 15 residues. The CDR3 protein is CATSDLVDGGNEQFF. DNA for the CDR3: TGTGCCACCAGTGATTTGGTCGATGGCGGCAATGAGCAGTTCTTC.